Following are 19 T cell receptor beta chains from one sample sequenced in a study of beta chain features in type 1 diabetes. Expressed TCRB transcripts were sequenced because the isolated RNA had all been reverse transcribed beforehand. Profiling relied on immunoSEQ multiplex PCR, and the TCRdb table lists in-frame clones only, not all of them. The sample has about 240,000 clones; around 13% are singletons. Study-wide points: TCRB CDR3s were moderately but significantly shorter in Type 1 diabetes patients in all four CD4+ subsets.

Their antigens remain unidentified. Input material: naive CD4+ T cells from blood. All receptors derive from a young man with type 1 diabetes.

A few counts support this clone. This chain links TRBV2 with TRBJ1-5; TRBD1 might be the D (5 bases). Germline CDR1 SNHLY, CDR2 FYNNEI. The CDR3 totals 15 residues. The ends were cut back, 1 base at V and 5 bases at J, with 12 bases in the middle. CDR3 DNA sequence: TGTGCCAGCAGTGAAGATGCAGGGTTCGATCAGCCCCAGCATTTT. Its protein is CASSEDAGFDQPQHF.

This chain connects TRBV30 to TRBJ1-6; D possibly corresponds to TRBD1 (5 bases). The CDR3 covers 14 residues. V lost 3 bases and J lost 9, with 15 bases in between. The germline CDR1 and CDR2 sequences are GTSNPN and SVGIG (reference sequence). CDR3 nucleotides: TGTGCCTGGAGGGCTCTAGGGGAAGGTTCACCCCTCCACTTT. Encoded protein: CAWRALGEGSPLHF.

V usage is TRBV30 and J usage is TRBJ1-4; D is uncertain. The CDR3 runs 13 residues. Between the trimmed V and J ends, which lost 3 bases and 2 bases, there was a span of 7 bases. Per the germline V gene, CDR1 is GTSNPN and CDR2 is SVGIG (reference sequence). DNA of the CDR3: TGTGCCTGGAGCCCCCTCACTAATGAAAAACTGTTTTTT. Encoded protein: CAWSPLTNEKLFF.

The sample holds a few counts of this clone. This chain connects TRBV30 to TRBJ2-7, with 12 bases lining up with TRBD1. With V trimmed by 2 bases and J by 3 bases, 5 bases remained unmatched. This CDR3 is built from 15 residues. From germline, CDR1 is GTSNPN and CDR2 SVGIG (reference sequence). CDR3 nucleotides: TGTGCCTGGAGTTACCGGGACAGGGGGCTCTACGAGCAGTACTTC. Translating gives CAWSYRDRGLYEQYF. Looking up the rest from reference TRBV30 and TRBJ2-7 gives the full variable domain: SQTIHQWPATLVQPVGSPLSLECTVEGTSNPNLYWYRQAAGRGLQLLFYSVGIGQISSEVPQNLSASRPQDRQFILSSKKLLLSDSGFYLCAWSYRDRGLYEQYFGPGTRLTVT.

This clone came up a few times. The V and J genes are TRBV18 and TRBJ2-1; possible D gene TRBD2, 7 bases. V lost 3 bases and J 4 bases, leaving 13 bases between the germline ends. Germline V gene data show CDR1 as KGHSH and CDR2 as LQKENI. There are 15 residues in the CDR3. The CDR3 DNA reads TGTGCCAGCTCACCCGACGGGGGGCCGTACAATGAGCAGTTCTTC. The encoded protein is CASSPDGGPYNEQFF.

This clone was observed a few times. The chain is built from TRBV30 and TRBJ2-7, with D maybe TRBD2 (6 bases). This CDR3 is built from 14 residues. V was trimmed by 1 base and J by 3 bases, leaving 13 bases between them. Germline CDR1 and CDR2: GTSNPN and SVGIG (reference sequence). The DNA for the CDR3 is TGTGCCTGGAGTGGGGGGGAAGGATACTACGAGCAGTACTTC. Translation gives CAWSGGEGYYEQYF.

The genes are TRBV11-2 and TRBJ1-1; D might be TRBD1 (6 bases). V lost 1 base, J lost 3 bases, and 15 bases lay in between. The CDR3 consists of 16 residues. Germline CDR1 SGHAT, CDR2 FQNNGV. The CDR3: CASSLGRGAGDTEAFF. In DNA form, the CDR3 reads TGTGCCAGCAGCTTAGGTCGGGGGGCTGGAGACACTGAAGCTTTCTTT.

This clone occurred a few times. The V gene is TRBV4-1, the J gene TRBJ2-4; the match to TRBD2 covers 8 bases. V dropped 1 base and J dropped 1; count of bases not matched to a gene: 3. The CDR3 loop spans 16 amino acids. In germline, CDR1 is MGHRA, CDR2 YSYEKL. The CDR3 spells CASSQAGGAAKNIQYF. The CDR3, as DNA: TGCGCCAGCAGCCAAGCGGGGGGGGCGGCCAAAAACATTCAGTACTTC.

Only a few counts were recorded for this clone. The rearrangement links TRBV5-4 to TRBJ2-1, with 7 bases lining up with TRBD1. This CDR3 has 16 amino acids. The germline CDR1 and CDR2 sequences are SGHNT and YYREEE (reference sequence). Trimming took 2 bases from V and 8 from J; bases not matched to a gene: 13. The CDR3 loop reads CASSLGRQGLRDEQFF. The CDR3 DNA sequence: TGTGCCAGCAGCTTAGGCCGACAGGGTCTAAGGGATGAGCAGTTCTTC.

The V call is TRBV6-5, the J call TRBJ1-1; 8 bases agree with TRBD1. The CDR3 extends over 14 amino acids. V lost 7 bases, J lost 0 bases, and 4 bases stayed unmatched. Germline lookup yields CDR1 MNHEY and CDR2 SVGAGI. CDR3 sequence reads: CASISGQVNTEAFF. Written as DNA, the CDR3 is TGTGCCAGCATCTCGGGACAGGTGAACACTGAAGCTTTCTTT.

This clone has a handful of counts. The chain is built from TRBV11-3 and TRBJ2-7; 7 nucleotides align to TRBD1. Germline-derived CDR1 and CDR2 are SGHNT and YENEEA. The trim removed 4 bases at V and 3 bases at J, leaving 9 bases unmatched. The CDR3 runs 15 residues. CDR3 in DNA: TGTGCCAGCAGCTCGGGACAGTTAAGCTACTACGAGCAGTACTTC. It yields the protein CASSSGQLSYYEQYF.

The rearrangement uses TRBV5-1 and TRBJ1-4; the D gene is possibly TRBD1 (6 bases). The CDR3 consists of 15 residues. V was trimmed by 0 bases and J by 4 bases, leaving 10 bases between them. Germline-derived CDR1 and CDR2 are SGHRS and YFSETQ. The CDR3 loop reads CASSLAGQNNEKLFF. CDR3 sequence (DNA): TGCGCCAGCAGCTTGGCTGGACAGAATAATGAAAAACTGTTTTTT.

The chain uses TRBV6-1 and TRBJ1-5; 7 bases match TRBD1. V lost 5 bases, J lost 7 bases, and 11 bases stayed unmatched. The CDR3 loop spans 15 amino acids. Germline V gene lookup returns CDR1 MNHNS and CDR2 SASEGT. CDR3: CASSSQGLIGQPQHF. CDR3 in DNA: TGTGCCAGCAGTTCACAGGGGCTGATAGGGCAGCCCCAGCATTTT.

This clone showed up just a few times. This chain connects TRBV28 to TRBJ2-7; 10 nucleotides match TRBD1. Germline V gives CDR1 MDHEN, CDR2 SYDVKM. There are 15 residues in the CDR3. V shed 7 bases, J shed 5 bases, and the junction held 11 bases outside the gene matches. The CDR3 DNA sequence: TGTGCCAGCACCTGGACCGGGACAGGGGACCACGAGCAGTACTTC. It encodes CASTWTGTGDHEQYF.

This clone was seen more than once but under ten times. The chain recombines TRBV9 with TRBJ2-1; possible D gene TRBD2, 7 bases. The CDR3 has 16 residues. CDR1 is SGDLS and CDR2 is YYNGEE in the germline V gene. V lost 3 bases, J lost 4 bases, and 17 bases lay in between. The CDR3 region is CASSAPRGAAYNEQFF. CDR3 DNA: TGTGCCAGCAGCGCCCCTCGGGGGGCCGCGTACAATGAGCAGTTCTTC. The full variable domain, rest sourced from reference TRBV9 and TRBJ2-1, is DSGVTQTPKHLITATGQRVTLRCSPRSGDLSVYWYQQSLDQGLQFLIQYYNGEERAKGNILERFSAQQFPDLHSELNLSSLELGDSALYFCASSAPRGAAYNEQFFGPGTRLTVL.

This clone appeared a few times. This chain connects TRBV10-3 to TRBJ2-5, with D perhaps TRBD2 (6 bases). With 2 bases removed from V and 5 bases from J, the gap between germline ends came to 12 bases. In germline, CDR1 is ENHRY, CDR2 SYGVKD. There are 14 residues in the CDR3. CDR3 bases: TGTGCCATCAGTGAGCGGGAGTTCGGTGAGACCCAGTACTTC. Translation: CAISEREFGETQYF.

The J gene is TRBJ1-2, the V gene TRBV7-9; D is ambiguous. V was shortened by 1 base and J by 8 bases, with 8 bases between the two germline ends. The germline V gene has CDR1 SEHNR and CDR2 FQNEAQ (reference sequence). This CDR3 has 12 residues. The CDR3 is CASSLVGEGYTF. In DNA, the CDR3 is TGTGCCAGCAGCTTAGTGGGCGAGGGCTACACCTTC. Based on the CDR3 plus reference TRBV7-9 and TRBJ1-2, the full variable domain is DTGVSQNPRHKITKRGQNVTFRCDPISEHNRLYWYRQTLGQGPEFLTYFQNEAQLEKSRLLSDRFSAERPKGSFSTLEIQRTEQGDSAMYLCASSLVGEGYTFGSGTRLTVV.

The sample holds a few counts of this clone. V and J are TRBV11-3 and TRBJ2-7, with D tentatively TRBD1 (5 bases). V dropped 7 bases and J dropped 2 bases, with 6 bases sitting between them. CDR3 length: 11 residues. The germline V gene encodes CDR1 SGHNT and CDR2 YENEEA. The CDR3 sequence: CASKGAYEQYF. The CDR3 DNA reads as TGTGCCAGCAAAGGGGCCTACGAGCAGTACTTC.

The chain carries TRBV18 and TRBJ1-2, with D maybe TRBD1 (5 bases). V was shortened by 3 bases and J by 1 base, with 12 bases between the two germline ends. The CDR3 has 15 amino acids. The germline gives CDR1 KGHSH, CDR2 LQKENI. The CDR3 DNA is TGTGCCAGCTCACCTAGCGGGACGGATAACTATGGCTACACCTTC. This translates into CASSPSGTDNYGYTF.